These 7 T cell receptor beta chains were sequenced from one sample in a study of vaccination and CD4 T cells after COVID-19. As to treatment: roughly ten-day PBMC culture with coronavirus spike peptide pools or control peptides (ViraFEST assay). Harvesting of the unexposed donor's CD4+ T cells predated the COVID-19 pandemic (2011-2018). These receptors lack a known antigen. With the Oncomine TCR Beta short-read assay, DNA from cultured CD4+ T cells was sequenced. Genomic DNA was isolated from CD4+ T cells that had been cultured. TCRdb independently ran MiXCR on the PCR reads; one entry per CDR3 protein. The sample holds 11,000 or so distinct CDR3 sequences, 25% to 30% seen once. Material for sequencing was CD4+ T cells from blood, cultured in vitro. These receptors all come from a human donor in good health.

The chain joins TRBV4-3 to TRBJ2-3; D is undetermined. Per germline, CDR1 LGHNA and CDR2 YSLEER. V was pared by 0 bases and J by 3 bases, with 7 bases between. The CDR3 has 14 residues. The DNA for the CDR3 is TGCGCCAGCAGCCAAGAGGTTAGGACAGATACGCAGTATTTT. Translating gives CASSQEVRTDTQYF.

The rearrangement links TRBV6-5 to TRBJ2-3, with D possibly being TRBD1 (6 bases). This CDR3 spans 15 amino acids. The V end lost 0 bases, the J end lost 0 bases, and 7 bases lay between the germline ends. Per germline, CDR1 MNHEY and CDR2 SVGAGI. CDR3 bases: TGTGCCAGCAGTTACTCGGGGGCTAGCACAGATACGCAGTATTTT. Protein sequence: CASSYSGASTDTQYF.

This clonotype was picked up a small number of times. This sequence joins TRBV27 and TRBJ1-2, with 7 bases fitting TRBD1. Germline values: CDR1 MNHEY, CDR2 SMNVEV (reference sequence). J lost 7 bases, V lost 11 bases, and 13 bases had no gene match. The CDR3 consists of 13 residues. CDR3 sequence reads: CAGATGNSGGYTF. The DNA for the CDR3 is TGTGCCGGCGCGACAGGGAATTCCGGTGGCTACACCTTC.

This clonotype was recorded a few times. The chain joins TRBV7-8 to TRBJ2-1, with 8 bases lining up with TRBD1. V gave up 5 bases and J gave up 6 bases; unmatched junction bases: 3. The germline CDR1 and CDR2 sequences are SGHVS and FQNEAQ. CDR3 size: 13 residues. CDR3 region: CASSRTGGNEQFF. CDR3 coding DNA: TGTGCCAGCAGCCGCACAGGGGGCAATGAGCAGTTCTTC.

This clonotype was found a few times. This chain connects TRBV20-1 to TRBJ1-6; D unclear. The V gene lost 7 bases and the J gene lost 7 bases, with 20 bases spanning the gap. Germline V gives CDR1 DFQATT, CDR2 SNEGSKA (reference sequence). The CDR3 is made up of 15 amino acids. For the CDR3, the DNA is TGCAGTGTTTCGCCGTGGGCTGTCGGAAATTCACCCCTCCACTTT. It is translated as CSVSPWAVGNSPLHF.

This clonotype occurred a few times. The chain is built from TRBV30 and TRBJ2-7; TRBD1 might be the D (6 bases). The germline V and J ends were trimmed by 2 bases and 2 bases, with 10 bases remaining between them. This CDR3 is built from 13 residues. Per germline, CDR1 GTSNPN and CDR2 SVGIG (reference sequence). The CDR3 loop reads CAWSTGIPYEQYF. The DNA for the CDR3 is TGTGCCTGGAGTACAGGGATCCCCTACGAGCAGTACTTC.

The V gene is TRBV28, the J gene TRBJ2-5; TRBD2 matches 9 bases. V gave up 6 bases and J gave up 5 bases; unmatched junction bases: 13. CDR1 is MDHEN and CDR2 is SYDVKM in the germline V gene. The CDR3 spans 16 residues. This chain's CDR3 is CASRPSSGRIRETQYF. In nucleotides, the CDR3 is TGTGCCAGCAGACCAAGTAGCGGGAGAATAAGGGAGACCCAGTACTTC.